A single sample is the source of the 28 T cell receptor beta chains below, sequenced in a study of blood T cell repertoires in COVID-19. Profiled with immunoSEQ multiplex PCR; TCRdb holds only in-frame clones, not every one. The data show 95,000 to 150,000 clones, around 84% seen once. Sequenced material: PBMCs or T cells enriched from blood (not recorded which). The receptors come from a woman aged 25 to 39 who had recovered from COVID-19.

The rearrangement uses TRBV5-1 and TRBJ2-5; possibly TRBD2 for D (6 bases). The CDR3 runs 15 residues. The germline V gene encodes CDR1 SGHRS and CDR2 YFSETQ. V dropped 4 bases and J dropped 5 bases, with 18 bases sitting between them. CDR3 sequence (DNA): TGCGCCAGCAGCCGTACTAGCCCAACGGATGAGACCCAGTACTTC. Translating it yields CASSRTSPTDETQYF. Together with reference TRBV5-1 and TRBJ2-5, the CDR3 gives the full variable domain: KAGVTQTPRYLIKTRGQQVTLSCSPISGHRSVSWYQQTPGQGLQFLFEYFSETQRNKGNFPGRFSGRQFSNSRSEMNVSTLELGDSALYLCASSRTSPTDETQYFGPGTRLLVL.

The chain has TRBV5-5 and TRBJ2-3, with a possible D match to TRBD1 (6 bases). V was clipped by 3 bases and J by 2 bases, with 13 bases between them. CDR3 size: 15 residues. Germline lookup yields CDR1 SGHKS and CDR2 YYEKEE (reference sequence). CDR3: CASSSPTGLTDTQYF. CDR3 bases: TGTGCCAGCAGCTCCCCGACAGGCCTCACAGATACGCAGTATTTT.

The chain couples TRBV24-1 to TRBJ2-3; 7 bases are a match to TRBD2. J lost 3 bases, V lost 9 bases, and 8 bases had no gene match. The CDR3 is 14 residues long. The germline gives CDR1 KGHDR, CDR2 SFDVKD. The CDR3 region has the DNA TGTGCCACCTCCCATGGGCGGGAGACAGATACGCAGTATTTT. Encoded protein: CATSHGRETDTQYF.

This clone was counted between two and nine times. The chain couples TRBV2 to TRBJ2-7, with a tentative D call TRBD1 (5 bases). The V end lost 3 bases, the J end lost 5 bases, and 17 bases lay between the germline ends. CDR1 is SNHLY, CDR2 FYNNEI, per germline. The CDR3 is 15 amino acids. The CDR3 loop reads CASSDLKGSVNEQYF. In nucleotides, the CDR3 is TGTGCCAGCAGTGATCTAAAGGGGTCGGTAAACGAGCAGTACTTC.

This clone has a handful of counts. V gene TRBV11-2 combines with J gene TRBJ2-2, with 7 bases fitting TRBD2. The J segment lost 7 bases and the V segment lost 1 base, leaving 3 bases of the junction unmatched. The germline V gene has CDR1 SGHAT and CDR2 FQNNGV. This CDR3 region has 14 residues. The CDR3: CASSLVAGVGELFF. The CDR3 coding sequence is TGTGCCAGCAGCTTAGTCGCGGGAGTCGGGGAGCTGTTTTTT.

V usage is TRBV19 and J usage is TRBJ1-5; 9 nucleotides align to TRBD1. Trimming cost V 6 bases and J 4 bases; bases outside gene matches: 10. The CDR3 extends over 16 amino acids. Germline CDR1 LNHDA, CDR2 SQIVND (reference sequence). The CDR3 protein is CASSTSPGQGNQPQHF. The DNA for the CDR3 is TGTGCCAGTAGCACCTCCCCGGGACAGGGTAATCAGCCCCAGCATTTT.

The chain's CDR3 is CASTSGLGGETQYF. The CDR3 bases are TGTGCCAGCACCTCGGGACTCGGAGGGGAGACCCAGTACTTC. The rearrangement joins TRBV7-2 to TRBJ2-5; D perhaps matches TRBD2 (6 bases). The CDR3 covers 14 residues. V was cut by 7 bases and J by 5 bases, with 17 bases left in between. Per the germline V gene, CDR1 is SGHTA and CDR2 is FQGNSA.

The V call is TRBV9, the J call TRBJ2-3; 9 bases match TRBD2. The CDR3 sequence is 16 residues long. The V and J ends lost 3 bases and 1 base, in that order; junction bases with no gene match: 6. The germline CDR1 and CDR2 sequences are SGDLS and YYNGEE. The CDR3 region is CASSGWREGGTDTQYF. CDR3 sequence (DNA): TGTGCCAGCAGCGGGTGGCGGGAGGGCGGCACAGATACGCAGTATTTT. Based on the CDR3 plus reference TRBV9 and TRBJ2-3, the full variable domain is DSGVTQTPKHLITATGQRVTLRCSPRSGDLSVYWYQQSLDQGLQFLIQYYNGEERAKGNILERFSAQQFPDLHSELNLSSLELGDSALYFCASSGWREGGTDTQYFGPGTRLTVL.

The rearrangement uses TRBV28 and TRBJ2-7; TRBD2 might be the D (5 bases). The CDR3 extends over 13 amino acids. The germline V gene encodes CDR1 MDHEN and CDR2 SYDVKM. V shed 6 bases and J shed 0 bases, with 9 bases lying between them. As DNA, the CDR3 is TGTGCCAGCAGACCCCGGGACTCCTACGAGCAGTACTTC. This encodes CASRPRDSYEQYF.

The chain links TRBV28 to TRBJ1-1; TRBD1 matches at 9 bases. CDR1 MDHEN and CDR2 SYDVKM come from the germline V gene. Trimming at V came to 7 bases and at J to 5 bases, leaving 8 bases not matched to a gene. The CDR3 extends over 14 amino acids. CDR3 residues: CASIPGQGLTEAFF. CDR3 nucleotide sequence: TGTGCCAGCATTCCGGGACAGGGCTTGACTGAAGCTTTCTTT.

The chain employs TRBV11-2 and TRBJ1-4; 7 bases are shared with TRBD1. This CDR3 is 16 amino acids long. V shed 0 bases, J shed 4 bases, and the junction held 5 bases outside the gene matches. CDR1 and CDR2 from the germline V gene are SGHAT and FQNNGV. The CDR3: CASSLDVGTVNEKLFF. Here the CDR3 DNA reads TGTGCCAGCAGCTTAGATGTCGGGACAGTTAATGAAAAACTGTTTTTT.

V is TRBV12-3 or TRBV12-4 and J is TRBJ1-1, with TRBD1 as a possible D gene (5 bases). This CDR3 has 13 amino acids. V lost 6 bases and J 1 base, leaving 9 bases between the germline ends. As DNA, the CDR3 is TGTGCCAGCAGCTATGACAGGAACACTGAAGCTTTCTTT. This sequence encodes CASSYDRNTEAFF.

V gene TRBV28 combines with J gene TRBJ2-7, with D possibly TRBD1 on 6 matching bases. The CDR3 is 14 amino acids. Looked up from germline, CDR1 is MDHEN and CDR2 is SYDVKM. With 6 bases removed from V and 3 bases from J, the gap between germline ends came to 15 bases. The CDR3 loop reads CASSPRGNYYEQYF. DNA of the CDR3: TGTGCCAGCAGCCCGAGGGGGAACTACTACGAGCAGTACTTC.

V and J are TRBV7-3 and TRBJ2-2; 8 bases map to TRBD2. The CDR3 spans 16 residues. V shed 2 bases, J shed 2 bases, and the junction held 4 bases outside the gene matches. CDR1 and CDR2 (germline): SGHTA, FQGTGA. CDR3 region: CASSLGIAGNTGELFF. CDR3 in DNA: TGTGCCAGCAGCTTAGGGATAGCGGGAAACACCGGGGAGCTGTTTTTT.

The gene calls are TRBV18 and TRBJ2-7; D is possibly TRBD2 (5 bases). The CDR3 covers 15 residues. CDR1 is KGHSH and CDR2 is LQKENI in the germline V gene. V lost 5 bases, J lost 0 bases, and 14 bases lay in between. The CDR3 sequence is CASSATGVSSYEQYF. As DNA, the CDR3 is TGTGCCAGCTCAGCCACCGGGGTAAGCTCCTACGAGCAGTACTTC.

The chain uses TRBV2 and TRBJ1-6, with 8 bases identical to TRBD1. J gave up 7 bases and V 6 bases, and 8 bases lay outside the gene matches. Germline V CDR1 and CDR2: SNHLY, FYNNEI. The CDR3 totals 15 residues. The CDR3 region is CASRGGTGRNSPLHF. CDR3 coding DNA: TGTGCCAGCAGGGGGGGGACAGGTCGGAATTCACCCCTCCACTTT.

The chain joins TRBV27 to TRBJ1-2; 7 nucleotides line up with TRBD1. This CDR3 is built from 12 residues. V dropped 5 bases and J dropped 7; count of bases not matched to a gene: 4. Germline V CDR1 and CDR2: MNHEY, SMNVEV (reference sequence). CDR3 nucleotide sequence: TGTGCCAGCAGTCGCGAGGGGGCTGGCTACACCTTC. Protein sequence: CASSREGAGYTF.

The chain is built from TRBV19 and TRBJ2-4, with TRBD1 as a possible D gene (6 bases). The CDR3 sequence is 14 residues long. The germline V gene has CDR1 LNHDA and CDR2 SQIVND (reference sequence). V lost 3 bases and J 9 bases, leaving 15 bases between the germline ends. CDR3: CASSIANRVGIQYF. CDR3 nucleotides: TGTGCCAGTAGTATTGCGAACAGGGTCGGCATTCAGTACTTC. Full variable domain (remainder filled in from reference TRBV19 and TRBJ2-4): DGGITQSPKYLFRKEGQNVTLSCEQNLNHDAMYWYRQDPGQGLRLIYYSQIVNDFQKGDIAEGYSVSREKKESFPLTVTSAQKNPTAFYLCASSIANRVGIQYFGAGTRLSVL.

This clone showed up just once. This sequence joins TRBV24-1 and TRBJ2-1, with D perhaps TRBD2 (5 bases). CDR3 size: 15 residues. The V gene lost 0 bases and the J gene lost 0 bases, with 5 bases spanning the gap. CDR1 is KGHDR, CDR2 SFDVKD, per germline. DNA for the CDR3: TGTGCCACCAGTGATTTGGGGAGCTCCTACAATGAGCAGTTCTTC. Protein sequence: CATSDLGSSYNEQFF.

This chain uses TRBV7-9 with TRBJ2-5; D possibly corresponds to TRBD1 (5 bases). The V gene's germline CDR1 is SEHNR and CDR2 FQNEAQ (reference sequence). Trimming took off 5 bases at V and 2 bases at J, with 6 bases between the two ends. The CDR3 spans 12 residues. The CDR3 protein is CASSRQQETQYF. In nucleotides, the CDR3 is TGTGCCAGCAGCAGACAGCAAGAGACCCAGTACTTC.

The V gene is TRBV24-1, the J gene TRBJ2-1; possible D gene TRBD2, 6 bases. The CDR3 loop spans 14 amino acids. Germline V gene sequence: CDR1 KGHDR, CDR2 SFDVKD. V lost 8 bases and J 10 bases, leaving 20 bases between the germline ends. CDR3 in DNA: TGTGCCACCAAGGAAGATAGCGGAGGCCGCGAGCAGTTCTTC. As protein: CATKEDSGGREQFF.

The J gene is TRBJ2-3, the V gene TRBV5-1, with 7 nucleotides matching TRBD2. The V gene's germline CDR1 is SGHRS and CDR2 YFSETQ. The CDR3 contains 16 residues. The V and J ends lost 0 bases and 3 bases, in that order; junction bases with no gene match: 7. DNA for the CDR3: TGCGCCAGCAGCTTGGCTCGCGGGAGACAGACAGATACGCAGTATTTT. The encoded protein is CASSLARGRQTDTQYF.

The chain has TRBV5-4 and TRBJ1-1; the match to TRBD1 covers 9 bases. Per the germline V gene, CDR1 is SGHNT and CDR2 is YYREEE (reference sequence). Trimming took 4 bases from V and 5 from J; bases not matched to a gene: 9. This CDR3 has 15 amino acids. In DNA, the CDR3 is TGTGCCAGCAGCCCCCAGACAGGGGGACGAACTGAAGCTTTCTTT. Translated: CASSPQTGGRTEAFF.

This rearrangement joins TRBV7-3 to TRBJ1-1; D is perhaps TRBD1 (5 bases). Germline V CDR1 and CDR2: SGHTA, FQGTGA. The CDR3 length is 15 residues. Trimming pared 5 bases from V and 0 bases from J, leaving 13 bases between. The CDR3 DNA reads as TGTGCCAGCAGCCGATCAGGGAATATGAACACTGAAGCTTTCTTT. Translation: CASSRSGNMNTEAFF.

The chain couples TRBV7-8 to TRBJ1-5; 8 bases match TRBD1. CDR1 and CDR2 (germline): SGHVS, FQNEAQ. This CDR3 comprises 17 residues. The V segment lost 7 bases and the J segment 5 bases; nucleotides outside the gene matches: 16. This chain's CDR3 is CASTPGQGALGDQPQHF. The DNA of the CDR3 is TGTGCCAGCACCCCGGGGCAGGGGGCATTAGGGGATCAGCCCCAGCATTTT.

As to this clone: The identical CDR3 is also encoded by other nucleotide sequences in the sample. The V gene is TRBV12-3 or TRBV12-4, the J gene TRBJ1-5; possibly TRBD1 for D (5 bases). Trimming stripped 6 bases from V and 3 bases from J, with 9 bases between. This CDR3 is 13 amino acids long. DNA for the CDR3: TGTGCCAGCAGCAGACAGAACAATCAGCCCCAGCATTTT. Residues: CASSRQNNQPQHF.

V gene TRBV5-1 combines with J gene TRBJ2-7, with 11 bases matching TRBD1. After removal of 5 bases from V and 4 bases from J, the junction contained 5 bases not matched to a gene. The germline CDR1 and CDR2 sequences are SGHRS and YFSETQ. The CDR3 contains 14 residues. CDR3 DNA sequence: TGCGCCAGCAGATCCGGGACAGGGGGGTACGAGCAGTACTTC. This gives the protein CASRSGTGGYEQYF.

The rearrangement links TRBV6-1 to TRBJ2-6, with TRBD1 matching over 7 bases. The CDR3 extends over 16 amino acids. The trim removed 4 bases at V and 0 bases at J, leaving 3 bases unmatched. The V gene's germline CDR1 is MNHNS and CDR2 SASEGT. As DNA, the CDR3 is TGTGCCAGCAGTGCCTGGGACAGCTCTGGGGCCAACGTCCTGACTTTC. Its protein product is CASSAWDSSGANVLTF.